The 28 T cell receptor beta chains in this list originate from one sample, sequenced in a study of OX40 agonist ivuxolimab in advanced cancers. The table came from immunoSEQ multiplex PCR; TCRdb's copy has only in-frame clones and leaves some out. This table holds 57,000 or so clones, roughly 89% found once. The sequenced sample was CD4+ or CD8+ T cells sorted from blood, obtained in a trial of the OX40 agonist ivuxolimab. The receptor source for this set is an adult with an advanced solid tumor such as melanoma, head and neck, liver or kidney cancer.

This clone was found a few times. V is TRBV29-1 and J is TRBJ2-1; the D is unclear. Germline assignment: CDR1 SQVTM and CDR2 ANQGSEA. The CDR3 sequence is 15 residues long. With 7 bases removed from V and 0 bases from J, the gap between germline ends came to 16 bases. The CDR3 protein is CSATIDSASYNEQFF. The CDR3 DNA follows: TGCAGCGCTACAATTGACTCCGCCTCCTACAATGAGCAGTTCTTC.

V is TRBV28 and J is TRBJ1-5; D is unresolved. Germline V gene data show CDR1 as MDHEN and CDR2 as SYDVKM. Trimming pared 10 bases from V and 1 base from J, leaving 14 bases between. This CDR3 spans 14 amino acids. As DNA, the CDR3 is TGTGCCACTCATCCCCCGGGAAGCAATCAGCCCCAGCATTTT. This translates into CATHPPGSNQPQHF.

The V call is TRBV4-2, the J call TRBJ2-3, with 9 nucleotides matching TRBD2. The germline V gene has CDR1 LGHNA and CDR2 YNFKEQ. V shed 0 bases, J shed 3 bases, and the junction held 4 bases outside the gene matches. The CDR3 extends over 16 amino acids. The CDR3 region is CASSQDQRGVTDTQYF. CDR3 nucleotides: TGTGCCAGCAGCCAAGACCAGCGGGGGGTAACAGATACGCAGTATTTT.

The chain uses TRBV7-2 and TRBJ1-5; D unclear. V was cut by 5 bases and J by 5 bases, with 10 bases left in between. Per the germline V gene, CDR1 is SGHTA and CDR2 is FQGNSA. CDR3 size: 13 residues. The CDR3 region is CASSTWQDQPQHF. The CDR3 coding sequence is TGTGCCAGCAGCACTTGGCAGGATCAGCCCCAGCATTTT.

V gene TRBV18 combines with J gene TRBJ1-4, with D perhaps TRBD1 (5 bases). CDR3 length: 14 residues. V gave up 6 bases and J gave up 8 bases, with 16 bases separating them. CDR1 KGHSH and CDR2 LQKENI come from the germline V gene. The CDR3 loop reads CASSRSRGGEKLFF. The CDR3 DNA is TGTGCCAGCTCCCGTTCGAGGGGAGGGGAAAAACTGTTTTTT.

The V gene is TRBV19, the J gene TRBJ1-2, with D possibly TRBD1 on 6 matching bases. CDR1 LNHDA and CDR2 SQIVND come from the germline V gene (reference sequence). The V end lost 0 bases, the J end lost 5 bases, and 10 bases lay between the germline ends. This CDR3 spans 14 amino acids. The CDR3 sequence: CASSIEDSSYGYTF. The CDR3 coding sequence is TGTGCCAGTAGTATAGAGGACAGCTCGTATGGCTACACCTTC.

The rearrangement links TRBV6-1 to TRBJ2-2; D is possibly TRBD2 (6 bases). The CDR3 length is 15 residues. V lost 0 bases to trimming and J lost 6 bases, with 11 bases between them. The germline V gene has CDR1 MNHNS and CDR2 SASEGT. The CDR3 is CASSEAWTIPGELFF. CDR3 sequence (DNA): TGTGCCAGCAGTGAAGCGTGGACTATCCCCGGGGAGCTGTTTTTT.

In this sample, this clone turned up once. The chain recombines TRBV6-6 with TRBJ1-1; TRBD1 might be the D (6 bases). The germline V gene encodes CDR1 MNHNY and CDR2 SVGAGI (reference sequence). Trimming left V 10 bases short and J 4 bases short, with 19 bases between. This CDR3 has 14 residues. The CDR3 loop is CATTRLETGTEAFF. CDR3 in DNA: TGTGCCACCACCCGACTAGAGACAGGCACTGAAGCTTTCTTT.

This clone was recorded a few times. The chain carries TRBV5-1 and TRBJ1-5; D is unresolved. V was clipped by 7 bases and J by 0 bases, with 8 bases between them. Per the germline V gene, CDR1 is SGHRS and CDR2 is YFSETQ. The CDR3 spans 13 residues. The CDR3 DNA sequence: TGCGCCAGCCGGCAGGATAGCAATCAGCCCCAGCATTTT. As protein: CASRQDSNQPQHF.

This chain uses TRBV30 with TRBJ2-5; the D gene is possibly TRBD2 (5 bases). Gene TRBJ2-7 matches the end of the DNA better, so the J call may be wrong. Germline values: CDR1 GTSNPN, CDR2 SVGIG (reference sequence). This CDR3 is 11 amino acids long. The CDR3 nucleotides are TGTGCCTGGACGCGGGCCTACGAGCAGTACTTC. It encodes CAWTRAYEQYF.

V and J are TRBV9 and TRBJ2-1, with 7 bases fitting TRBD2. Germline CDR1 is SGDLS and CDR2 is YYNGEE. Trimming removed 3 bases from V and 4 bases from J; junction bases left unmatched: 7. The CDR3 runs to 15 residues. The CDR3 here is CASSGLSSGYNEQFF. As DNA, the CDR3 is TGTGCCAGCAGCGGGTTGTCTAGCGGTTACAATGAGCAGTTCTTC.

DNA of the CDR3: TGTGCCAGCAGCTTATTGCAGGCGGGAGTGAATGAGCAGTTCTTC. It is translated as CASSLLQAGVNEQFF. The chain links TRBV7-3 to TRBJ2-1, with 7 bases that match TRBD2. The CDR3 is made up of 15 amino acids. V gave up 2 bases and J gave up 7 bases; unmatched junction bases: 8. The germline V gene has CDR1 SGHTA and CDR2 FQGTGA. The full variable domain, in which reference TRBV7-3 and TRBJ2-1 provide the parts outside the CDR3, is GAGVSQTPSNKVTEKGKYVELRCDPISGHTALYWYRQSLGQGPEFLIYFQGTGAADDSGLPNDRFFAVRPEGSVSTLKIQRTERGDSAVYLCASSLLQAGVNEQFFGPGTRLTVL.

The CDR3 loop is CSVNLPGLYNEQFF. CDR3 coding DNA: TGCAGCGTAAATTTACCGGGACTCTACAATGAGCAGTTCTTC. V gene TRBV29-1 combines with J gene TRBJ2-1, with D tentatively TRBD2 (6 bases). CDR1 is SQVTM, CDR2 ANQGSEA, per germline. V was clipped by 6 bases and J by 3 bases, with 15 bases between them. CDR3 length equals 14 residues.

The chain combines TRBV15 with TRBJ1-1; tentative D call: TRBD1 (5 bases). Trimming removed 0 bases from V and 7 bases from J, with 9 bases in between. Germline V gene data show CDR1 as LNHNV and CDR2 as YYDKDF (reference sequence). The CDR3 runs 13 residues. CDR3 sequence: CATSRDFGGEAFF. Here the CDR3 DNA reads TGTGCCACCAGCAGAGATTTCGGGGGTGAAGCTTTCTTT.

The chain has TRBV10-3 and TRBJ1-1, with D maybe TRBD1 (5 bases). Trimming left V 4 bases short and J 1 base short, with 13 bases between. Germline V gene data show CDR1 as ENHRY and CDR2 as SYGVKD. The CDR3 consists of 15 residues. The CDR3 protein is CAISARDGKNTEAFF. DNA for the CDR3: TGTGCCATCAGTGCACGGGACGGGAAGAACACTGAAGCTTTCTTT.

V and J are TRBV5-1 and TRBJ1-1, with D perhaps TRBD1 (5 bases). Per the germline V gene, CDR1 is SGHRS and CDR2 is YFSETQ. V shed 4 bases and J shed 1 base, with 11 bases lying between them. The CDR3 extends over 14 amino acids. The chain's CDR3 is CASSHGTGNTEAFF. CDR3 nucleotides: TGCGCCAGCAGCCACGGGACGGGGAACACTGAAGCTTTCTTT.

This chain connects TRBV5-1 to TRBJ2-7; 8 bases align to TRBD2. The CDR3 length is 15 residues. The germline V gene has CDR1 SGHRS and CDR2 YFSETQ. The ends lost 3 bases at V and 1 base at J; junction bases unmatched: 6. In DNA form, the CDR3 reads TGCGCCAGCAGCTCCGAGCGGGAGTGGTCCTACGAGCAGTACTTC. As protein: CASSSEREWSYEQYF.

This chain links TRBV19 with TRBJ2-7; D possibly matches TRBD1 or TRBD2 (5 bases each). V was shortened by 4 bases and J by 5 bases, with 24 bases between the two germline ends. Germline V gene sequence: CDR1 LNHDA, CDR2 SQIVND (reference sequence). The CDR3 covers 17 residues. The CDR3 loop is CASSTSPGRSTQNEQYF. The CDR3 DNA follows: TGTGCCAGTAGTACCTCCCCGGGACGGTCAACCCAAAACGAGCAGTACTTC.

The chain links TRBV19 to TRBJ1-5; the D is unclear. V gave up 6 bases and J gave up 1 base, with 10 bases separating them. The CDR3 contains 14 residues. CDR1 and CDR2 (germline): LNHDA, SQIVND (reference sequence). In DNA, the CDR3 is TGTGCCAGTAGGCGGGGTCTGAGCAATCAGCCCCAGCATTTT. Its protein is CASRRGLSNQPQHF.

The chain joins TRBV11-2 to TRBJ1-2, with D perhaps matching TRBD1 (5 bases). Per the germline V gene, CDR1 is SGHAT and CDR2 is FQNNGV. The CDR3 covers 14 residues. Trimming shortened V by 4 bases and J by 7 bases, and 16 bases separated the two germline ends. DNA of the CDR3: TGTGCCAGCAGCTCCCACGGGGGACTGGTTGGCTACACCTTC. Translation: CASSSHGGLVGYTF.

This chain connects TRBV7-3 to TRBJ2-3; D is uncertain. The CDR3 spans 14 residues. Trimming removed 5 bases from V and 0 bases from J, with 9 bases in between. From germline, CDR1 is SGHTA and CDR2 FQGTGA. This CDR3 reads CASSQMGSTDTQYF. CDR3 coding DNA: TGTGCCAGCAGCCAGATGGGTAGCACAGATACGCAGTATTTT.

V and J are TRBV28 and TRBJ1-1, with a weak D call TRBD1 (5 bases). There are 12 residues in the CDR3. V lost 8 bases, J lost 9 bases, and 16 bases lay in between. Germline CDR1 MDHEN, CDR2 SYDVKM. The CDR3 coding sequence is TGTGCCAGCCTCGCAGGGAGCCGAAAAGCTTTCTTT. This sequence encodes CASLAGSRKAFF.

The V gene is TRBV6-1, the J gene TRBJ2-3; D unresolved. Trimming shortened V by 4 bases and J by 2 bases, and 16 bases separated the two germline ends. CDR1 and CDR2 from the germline V gene are MNHNS and SASEGT. The CDR3 is 16 amino acids. This CDR3 is CASSAGPARSTDTQYF. The CDR3 DNA sequence: TGTGCCAGCAGTGCGGGCCCCGCACGCTCCACAGATACGCAGTATTTT.

The rearrangement joins TRBV6-1 to TRBJ2-7; D may be TRBD1 or TRBD2 (6 bases each). Germline CDR1 reads MNHNS; CDR2 reads SASEGT. The length of the CDR3 is 15 residues. V lost 7 bases to trimming and J lost 0 bases, with 16 bases between them. DNA for the CDR3: TGTGCCAGCACCCTGCGGGGACACAGCTCCTACGAGCAGTACTTC. Its translation is CASTLRGHSSYEQYF.

The CDR3 spells CASSDRGSTTDTQYF. Here the CDR3 DNA reads TGTGCCAGCAGTGACCGGGGTTCGACCACAGATACGCAGTATTTT. The rearrangement joins TRBV6-4 to TRBJ2-3, with a weak D call TRBD2 (5 bases). Trimming took 2 bases from V and 2 from J, leaving 11 bases between them. The CDR3 totals 15 residues. Germline V gene lookup returns CDR1 MRHNA and CDR2 SNTAGT.

This clone was picked up one time. The genes are TRBV9 and TRBJ2-1; D ambiguous. CDR3 length: 16 amino acids. V shed 4 bases and J shed 6 bases, with 20 bases lying between them. Germline CDR1 SGDLS, CDR2 YYNGEE. CDR3 protein: CASSSGPPRPLNEQFF. In DNA, the CDR3 is TGTGCCAGCAGCTCCGGCCCCCCGCGTCCCCTCAATGAGCAGTTCTTC.

The chain is built from TRBV6-1 and TRBJ2-7; 11 nucleotides match TRBD2. This CDR3 region has 15 residues. Per the germline V gene, CDR1 is MNHNS and CDR2 is SASEGT. J gave up 4 bases and V 1 base, and 3 bases lay outside the gene matches. The CDR3: CASSEETSGIYEQYF. The CDR3 DNA reads as TGTGCCAGCAGTGAAGAGACTAGCGGGATATACGAGCAGTACTTC.

The chain combines TRBV11-2 with TRBJ2-1; no reliable D call. Germline V lookup: CDR1 SGHAT, CDR2 FQNNGV. V was cut by 3 bases and J by 7 bases, with 19 bases left in between. The CDR3 has 16 residues. The CDR3 sequence is CASSLGPQALWNEQFF. The CDR3 DNA sequence: TGTGCCAGCAGCTTGGGCCCTCAGGCGTTGTGGAATGAGCAGTTCTTC.